This T cell receptor (beta chain) stems from a study of cytomegalovirus exposure and HLA in healthy donors. Primers: 60 Vbeta forward and 13 Jbeta reverse. Data came from immunoSEQ multiplex PCR; TCRdb stores just in-frame clones and leaves some out. The sample has 100,000 to 150,000 clones, 80% seen once. J gave up 4 bases and V 5 bases, and 9 bases lay outside the gene matches. Germline V gene sequence: CDR1 ENHRY, CDR2 SYGVKD. This CDR3 comprises 16 residues. This TCR came from a man aged 35 to 55 in good health and CMV-seronegative. This chain connects TRBV10-3 to TRBJ2-3; 10 nucleotides align to TRBD1. The source material was PBMCs. DNA of the CDR3: TGTGCCATCAGTACCTCCGGGACAGGGGAGGCAGATACGCAGTATTTT. Its translation is CAISTSGTGEADTQYF.